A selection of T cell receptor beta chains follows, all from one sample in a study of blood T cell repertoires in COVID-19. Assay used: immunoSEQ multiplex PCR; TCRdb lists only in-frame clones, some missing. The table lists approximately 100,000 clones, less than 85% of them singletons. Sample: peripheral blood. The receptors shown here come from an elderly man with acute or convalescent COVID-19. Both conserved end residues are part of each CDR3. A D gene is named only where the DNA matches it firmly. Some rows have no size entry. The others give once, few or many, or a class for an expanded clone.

CDR3: CATHSAGGNEQFF; DNA: TGTGCCACCCACAGCGCGGGGGGTAATGAGCAGTTCTTC; V: TRBV24-1; length: 13; D: TRBD2; J: TRBJ2-1; size: NA
CDR3: CAITTSPAAYEQYF; DNA: TGTGCCATCACTACTTCCCCAGCGGCCTACGAGCAGTACTTC; V: TRBV10-3; length: 14; D: NA; J: TRBJ2-7; size: many
CDR3: CATSDIDTALFF; DNA: TGTGCCACCAGTGACATCGACACGGCGCTGTTCTTC; V: TRBV24-1; length: 12; D: NA; J: TRBJ2-1; size: few
CDR3: CASSPLAGGRETQYF; DNA: TGTGCCAGCAGCCCCCTAGCGGGAGGTCGGGAGACCCAGTACTTC; V: TRBV9; length: 15; D: TRBD2; J: TRBJ2-5; size: once
CDR3: CASSFPGQGAVNTEAFF; DNA: TGTGCCAGCAGCTTTCCCGGACAGGGGGCTGTAAACACTGAAGCTTTCTTT; V: TRBV7-6; length: 17; D: TRBD1; J: TRBJ1-1; size: many
CDR3: CASSPLGLSETQYF; DNA: TGTGCCAGCAGCCCACTCGGGTTAAGCGAGACCCAGTACTTC; V: TRBV11-2; length: 14; D: NA; J: TRBJ2-5; size: NA
CDR3: CASSQVVAGDEKLFF; DNA: TGTGCCAGCAGCCAAGTAGTAGCGGGAGATGAAAAACTGTTTTTT; V: TRBV3-1/TRBV3-2; length: 15; D: NA; J: TRBJ1-4; size: NA
CDR3: CATSRAGVETQYF; DNA: TGTGCCACCAGCAGAGCGGGAGTTGAGACCCAGTACTTC; V: TRBV15; length: 13; D: NA; J: TRBJ2-5; size: few
CDR3: CSAARRAGELFF; DNA: TGCAGCGCCGCACGCCGGGCCGGGGAGCTGTTTTTT; V: TRBV29-1; length: 12; D: NA; J: TRBJ2-2; size: NA
CDR3: CASSPQFGSYEQYF; DNA: TGTGCCAGCAGCCCCCAGTTTGGTTCCTACGAGCAGTACTTC; V: TRBV9; length: 14; D: NA; J: TRBJ2-7; size: NA
CDR3: CASSPGGRGEKLFF; DNA: TGTGCCAGCAGCCCGGGGGGGCGTGGGGAAAAACTGTTTTTT; V: TRBV5-5; length: 14; D: NA; J: TRBJ1-4; size: NA
CDR3: CASSQDWTSGPYEQYF; DNA: TGCGCCAGCAGCCAAGATTGGACTAGCGGACCCTACGAGCAGTACTTC; V: TRBV4-1; length: 16; D: TRBD2; J: TRBJ2-7; size: once
CDR3: CASSVGTGKQPQHF; DNA: TGTGCCAGCAGTGTCGGGACAGGCAAACAGCCCCAGCATTTT; V: TRBV28; length: 14; D: TRBD1; J: TRBJ1-5; size: once
CDR3: CASPDRVGGYTF; DNA: TGTGCCAGCCCAGACAGGGTTGGTGGCTACACCTTC; V: TRBV28; length: 12; D: TRBD1; J: TRBJ1-2; size: NA
CDR3: CASSLISMVQETQYF; DNA: TGTGCCAGCAGCTTAATTAGCATGGTCCAAGAGACCCAGTACTTC; V: TRBV5-4; length: 15; D: NA; J: TRBJ2-5; size: NA
CDR3: CASSFLPSTGKNTEAFF; DNA: TGTGCCAGCAGTTTCTTACCATCGACAGGGAAGAACACTGAAGCTTTCTTT; V: TRBV28; length: 17; D: TRBD1; J: TRBJ1-1; size: NA
CDR3: CASRTSGRAGWTGELFF; DNA: TGTGCCAGCAGGACTAGCGGGAGGGCGGGGTGGACCGGGGAGCTGTTTTTT; V: TRBV28; length: 17; D: TRBD2; J: TRBJ2-2; size: NA
CDR3: CASSYPGTRNTGELFF; DNA: TGTGCCAGCAGTTACCCGGGAACTAGGAACACCGGGGAGCTGTTTTTT; V: TRBV6-5; length: 16; D: NA; J: TRBJ2-2; size: NA
CDR3: CASRTVNNEQFF; DNA: TGTGCCAGCAGAACTGTTAACAATGAGCAGTTCTTC; V: TRBV6-5; length: 12; D: NA; J: TRBJ2-1; size: NA
CDR3: CASNTIGDRPYEQYF; DNA: TGTGCCAGCAACACCATCGGAGACAGACCCTACGAGCAGTACTTC; V: TRBV21-1; length: 15; D: NA; J: TRBJ2-7; size: NA
CDR3: CATSRDHGADTQYF; DNA: TGTGCCACCAGCAGAGATCACGGGGCAGATACGCAGTATTTT; V: TRBV15; length: 14; D: NA; J: TRBJ2-3; size: NA
CDR3: CASSYPTSGSSYEQYF; DNA: TGTGCCAGCAGTTACCCAACTAGCGGGAGCTCCTACGAGCAGTACTTC; V: TRBV6-2/TRBV6-3; length: 16; D: TRBD2; J: TRBJ2-7; size: NA
CDR3: CASSLALGTSGHSYNEQFF; DNA: TGTGCCAGCAGCTTAGCGCTCGGGACTAGCGGGCACTCCTACAATGAGCAGTTCTTC; V: TRBV7-9; length: 19; D: TRBD2; J: TRBJ2-1; size: NA
CDR3: CASSERTSGLGNEQFF; DNA: TGTGCCAGCAGCGAAAGGACTAGCGGGTTGGGGAATGAGCAGTTCTTC; V: TRBV7-2; length: 16; D: TRBD2; J: TRBJ2-1; size: NA
CDR3: CASRLAGGVRTGELFF; DNA: TGTGCCAGCAGACTAGCGGGAGGGGTAAGAACCGGGGAGCTGTTTTTT; V: TRBV4-2; length: 16; D: TRBD2; J: TRBJ2-2; size: NA
CDR3: CSARYTWYF; DNA: TGCAGTGCTAGGTACACATGGTACTTC; V: TRBV20-1; length: 9; D: NA; J: TRBJ2-7; size: NA
CDR3: CAWSGGRGAYEQYF; DNA: TGTGCCTGGAGTGGAGGGAGGGGAGCCTACGAGCAGTACTTC; V: TRBV30; length: 14; D: TRBD2; J: TRBJ2-7; size: NA
CDR3: CASSQVGGGEQFF; DNA: TGTGCCAGCAGCCAAGTAGGGGGGGGAGAGCAGTTCTTC; V: TRBV14; length: 13; D: NA; J: TRBJ2-1; size: NA
CDR3: CASSAEIGASGPDTQYF; DNA: TGTGCCAGCAGCGCAGAAATCGGGGCTAGCGGGCCAGATACGCAGTATTTT; V: TRBV9; length: 17; D: TRBD2; J: TRBJ2-3; size: NA
CDR3: CASSPGGATDTQYF; DNA: TGTGCCAGCAGCCCAGGGGGCGCGACAGATACGCAGTATTTT; V: TRBV25-1; length: 14; D: TRBD1; J: TRBJ2-3; size: NA
CDR3: CASSSNRRTDGDEQFF; DNA: TGTGCCAGCAGTTCCAATAGGAGAACCGACGGCGATGAGCAGTTCTTC; V: TRBV7-6; length: 16; D: NA; J: TRBJ2-1; size: NA
CDR3: CASSRANYGYTF; DNA: TGTGCCAGCAGCCGAGCTAACTATGGCTACACCTTC; V: TRBV14; length: 12; D: NA; J: TRBJ1-2; size: NA
CDR3: CASSQVMGHGYTF; DNA: TGCGCCAGCAGCCAAGTGATGGGGCATGGCTACACCTTC; V: TRBV4-3; length: 13; D: NA; J: TRBJ1-2; size: NA
CDR3: CAWSEGTASYEQYF; DNA: TGTGCCTGGAGTGAAGGGACAGCATCCTACGAGCAGTACTTC; V: TRBV30; length: 14; D: TRBD1; J: TRBJ2-7; size: NA
CDR3: CASSPRTGSDNEQFF; DNA: TGCGCCAGCAGCCCGCGGACAGGGAGTGACAATGAGCAGTTCTTC; V: TRBV5-1; length: 15; D: TRBD1; J: TRBJ2-1; size: NA
CDR3: CAISRGQGTGGNTIYF; DNA: TGTGCCATCTCTAGGGGACAGGGGACTGGAGGAAACACCATATATTTT; V: TRBV10-3; length: 16; D: TRBD1; J: TRBJ1-3; size: NA
CDR3: CASSEQDRGRAFF; DNA: TGTGCCAGCAGCGAGCAGGACAGGGGCAGGGCTTTCTTT; V: TRBV7-2; length: 13; D: TRBD1; J: TRBJ1-1; size: NA
CDR3: CASSLASYRREQYF; DNA: TGTGCCAGCAGCTTAGCTAGCTACCGCCGGGAGCAGTACTTC; V: TRBV7-2; length: 14; D: NA; J: TRBJ2-7; size: NA
CDR3: CASSLVSSGRRNTGELFF; DNA: TGTGCCAGCAGCTTGGTTTCTAGCGGGAGAAGGAACACCGGGGAGCTGTTTTTT; V: TRBV5-8; length: 18; D: TRBD2; J: TRBJ2-2; size: NA
CDR3: CASSLRTSGQGVNEQFF; DNA: TGTGCCAGCAGCTTACGGACTAGCGGGCAAGGTGTTAATGAGCAGTTCTTC; V: TRBV7-2; length: 17; D: TRBD2; J: TRBJ2-1; size: NA
CDR3: CASSGQGVGEAFF; DNA: TGTGCCAGTAGTGGACAGGGGGTCGGTGAAGCTTTCTTT; V: TRBV19; length: 13; D: TRBD1; J: TRBJ1-1; size: once
CDR3: CASSFIAGGLYNEQFF; DNA: TGCGCCAGCAGCTTTATCGCGGGAGGGCTCTACAATGAGCAGTTCTTC; V: TRBV5-1; length: 16; D: TRBD2; J: TRBJ2-1; size: NA
CDR3: CASSSQREWGEQFF; DNA: TGTGCCAGCAGTTCCCAGCGGGAGTGGGGTGAGCAGTTCTTC; V: TRBV6-5; length: 14; D: TRBD2; J: TRBJ2-1; size: NA
CDR3: CASSYSTPGRAYYEQFF; DNA: TGTGCCAGCAGTTACTCGACTCCCGGGAGGGCCTACTATGAGCAGTTCTTC; V: TRBV6-2/TRBV6-3; length: 17; D: TRBD2; J: TRBJ2-1; size: NA
CDR3: CASSLGRGSGNQPQHF; DNA: TGTGCCAGCAGCTTAGGTAGAGGTAGTGGCAATCAGCCCCAGCATTTT; V: TRBV7-9; length: 16; D: NA; J: TRBJ1-5; size: NA
CDR3: CASSLSGITDEQFF; DNA: TGTGCCAGCAGCTTGAGCGGGATCACAGATGAGCAGTTCTTC; V: TRBV7-9; length: 14; D: TRBD2; J: TRBJ2-1; size: NA
CDR3: CASRFGTKALEQYF; DNA: TGTGCCAGCAGGTTTGGGACTAAAGCACTCGAGCAGTACTTC; V: TRBV27; length: 14; D: TRBD2; J: TRBJ2-7; size: NA